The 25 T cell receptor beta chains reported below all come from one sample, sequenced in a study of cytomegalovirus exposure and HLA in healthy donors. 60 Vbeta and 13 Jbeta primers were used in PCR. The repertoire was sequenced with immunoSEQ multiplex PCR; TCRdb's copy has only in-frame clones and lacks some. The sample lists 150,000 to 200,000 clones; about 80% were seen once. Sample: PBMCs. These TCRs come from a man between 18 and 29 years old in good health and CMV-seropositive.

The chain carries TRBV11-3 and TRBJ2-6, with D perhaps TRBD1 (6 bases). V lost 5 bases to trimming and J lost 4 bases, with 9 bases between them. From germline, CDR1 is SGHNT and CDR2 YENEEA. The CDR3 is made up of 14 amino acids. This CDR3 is CASSQGTGANVLTF. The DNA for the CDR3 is TGTGCCAGCAGCCAGGGGACCGGGGCCAACGTCCTGACTTTC.

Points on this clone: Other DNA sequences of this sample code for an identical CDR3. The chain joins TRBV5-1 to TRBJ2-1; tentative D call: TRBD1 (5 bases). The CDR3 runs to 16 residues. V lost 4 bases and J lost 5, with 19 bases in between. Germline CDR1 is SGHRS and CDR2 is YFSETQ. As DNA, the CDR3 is TGCGCCAGCAGCGGGATGACAGTTGTTTCGAACAATGAGCAGTTCTTC. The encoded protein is CASSGMTVVSNNEQFF.

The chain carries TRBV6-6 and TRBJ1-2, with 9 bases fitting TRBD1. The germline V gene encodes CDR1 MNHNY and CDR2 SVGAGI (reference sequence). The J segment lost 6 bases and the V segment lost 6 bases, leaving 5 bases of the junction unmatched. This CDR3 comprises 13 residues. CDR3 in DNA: TGTGCCAGCAGACCTACAGGGGGCGATGGCTACACCTTC. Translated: CASRPTGGDGYTF.

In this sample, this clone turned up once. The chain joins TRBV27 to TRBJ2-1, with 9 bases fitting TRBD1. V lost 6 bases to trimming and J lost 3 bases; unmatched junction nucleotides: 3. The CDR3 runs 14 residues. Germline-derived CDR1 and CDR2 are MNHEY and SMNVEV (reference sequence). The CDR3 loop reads CASRRTGDYNEQFF. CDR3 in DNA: TGTGCCAGCAGGCGGACAGGGGACTACAATGAGCAGTTCTTC.

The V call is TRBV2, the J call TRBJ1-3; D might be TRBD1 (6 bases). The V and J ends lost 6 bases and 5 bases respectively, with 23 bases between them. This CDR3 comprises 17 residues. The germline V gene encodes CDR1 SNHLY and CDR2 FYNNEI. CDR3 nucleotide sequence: TGTGCCAGCAGAGGCCCCAGACAGGCCGAATTTAGAAACACCATATATTTT. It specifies CASRGPRQAEFRNTIYF.

The CDR3 region is CASSTGTEETQYF. In DNA, the CDR3 is TGTGCCAGCAGCACCGGGACAGAAGAGACCCAGTACTTC. The rearrangement links TRBV6-5 to TRBJ2-5, with 7 bases matching TRBD1. The junction had 4 bases not matched to a gene; V was cut back by 6 bases and J by 3 bases. The V gene's germline CDR1 is MNHEY and CDR2 SVGAGI. The CDR3 is made up of 13 amino acids.

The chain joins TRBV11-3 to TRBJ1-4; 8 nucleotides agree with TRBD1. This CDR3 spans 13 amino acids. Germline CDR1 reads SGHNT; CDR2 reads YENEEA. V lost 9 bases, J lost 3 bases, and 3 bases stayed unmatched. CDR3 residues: CARSTGANEKLFF. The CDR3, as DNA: TGTGCCAGGTCGACAGGGGCTAATGAAAAACTGTTTTTT. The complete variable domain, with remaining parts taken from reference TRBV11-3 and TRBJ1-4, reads EAGVVQSPRYKIIEKKQPVAFWCNPISGHNTLYWYLQNLGQGPELLIRYENEEAVDDSQLPKDRFSAERLKGVDSTLKIQPAELGDSAVYLCARSTGANEKLFFGSGTQLSVL.

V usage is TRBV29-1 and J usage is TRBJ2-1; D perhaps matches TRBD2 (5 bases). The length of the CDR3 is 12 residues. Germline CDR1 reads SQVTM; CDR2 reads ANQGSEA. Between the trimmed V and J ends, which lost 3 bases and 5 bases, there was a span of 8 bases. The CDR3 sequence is CSVESGNNEQFF. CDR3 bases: TGCAGCGTTGAGAGCGGTAACAATGAGCAGTTCTTC.

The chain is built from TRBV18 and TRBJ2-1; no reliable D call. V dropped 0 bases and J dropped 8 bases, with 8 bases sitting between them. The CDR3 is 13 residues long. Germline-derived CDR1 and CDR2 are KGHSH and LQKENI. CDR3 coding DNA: TGTGCCAGCTCACCACCTATGACTCATGAGCAGTTCTTC. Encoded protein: CASSPPMTHEQFF.

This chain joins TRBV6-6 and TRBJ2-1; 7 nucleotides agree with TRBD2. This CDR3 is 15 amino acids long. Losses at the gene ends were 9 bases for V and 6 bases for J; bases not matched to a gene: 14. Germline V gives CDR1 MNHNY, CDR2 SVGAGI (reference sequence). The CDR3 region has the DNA TGTGCCAGTCTCGAGAGGGGCGGGAGAGTCAATGAGCAGTTCTTC. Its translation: CASLERGGRVNEQFF.

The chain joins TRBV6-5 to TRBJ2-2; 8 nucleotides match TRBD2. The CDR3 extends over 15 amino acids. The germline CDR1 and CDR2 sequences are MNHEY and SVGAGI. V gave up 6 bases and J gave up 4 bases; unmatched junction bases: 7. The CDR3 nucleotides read TGTGCCAGCAGGACGGGGGGGCTCAGCACCGGGGAGCTGTTTTTT. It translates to CASRTGGLSTGELFF.

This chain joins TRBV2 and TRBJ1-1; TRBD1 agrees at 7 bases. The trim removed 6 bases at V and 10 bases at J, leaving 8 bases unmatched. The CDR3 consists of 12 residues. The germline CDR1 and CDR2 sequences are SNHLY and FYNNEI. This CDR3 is CASRNRGSGAFF. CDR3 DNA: TGTGCCAGCAGGAACAGGGGCTCAGGAGCTTTCTTT.

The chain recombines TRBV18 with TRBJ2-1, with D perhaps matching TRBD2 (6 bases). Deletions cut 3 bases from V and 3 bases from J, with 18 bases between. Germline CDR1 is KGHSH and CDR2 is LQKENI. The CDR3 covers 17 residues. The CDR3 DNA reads TGTGCCAGCTCACCGGAGGGGCGGAACACCCTCTACAATGAGCAGTTCTTC. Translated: CASSPEGRNTLYNEQFF.

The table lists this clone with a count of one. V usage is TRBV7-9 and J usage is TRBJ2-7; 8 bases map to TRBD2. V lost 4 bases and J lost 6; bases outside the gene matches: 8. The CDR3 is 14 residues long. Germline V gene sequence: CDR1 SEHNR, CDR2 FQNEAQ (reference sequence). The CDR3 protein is CASSSSSAGGEQYF. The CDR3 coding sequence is TGTGCCAGCAGCTCCTCTAGTGCGGGAGGCGAGCAGTACTTC.

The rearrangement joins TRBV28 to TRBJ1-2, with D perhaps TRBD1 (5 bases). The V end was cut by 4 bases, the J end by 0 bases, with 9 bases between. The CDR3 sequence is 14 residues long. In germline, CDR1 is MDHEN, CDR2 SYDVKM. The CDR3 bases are TGTGCCAGCAGTTATCCGACAGCTAACTATGGCTACACCTTC. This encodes CASSYPTANYGYTF.

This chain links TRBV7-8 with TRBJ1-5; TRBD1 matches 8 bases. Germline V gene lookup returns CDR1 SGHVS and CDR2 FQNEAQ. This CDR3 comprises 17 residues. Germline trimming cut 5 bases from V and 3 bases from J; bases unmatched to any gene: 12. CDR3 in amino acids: CASSADRVQFPNQPQHF. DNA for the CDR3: TGTGCCAGCAGCGCGGACAGGGTCCAATTCCCCAATCAGCCCCAGCATTTT.

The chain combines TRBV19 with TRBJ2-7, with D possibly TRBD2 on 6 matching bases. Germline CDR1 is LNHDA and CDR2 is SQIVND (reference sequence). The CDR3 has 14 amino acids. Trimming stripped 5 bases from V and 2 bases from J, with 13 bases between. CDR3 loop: CASSESSAAYEQYF. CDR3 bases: TGTGCCAGTAGTGAATCTAGCGCGGCCTACGAGCAGTACTTC.

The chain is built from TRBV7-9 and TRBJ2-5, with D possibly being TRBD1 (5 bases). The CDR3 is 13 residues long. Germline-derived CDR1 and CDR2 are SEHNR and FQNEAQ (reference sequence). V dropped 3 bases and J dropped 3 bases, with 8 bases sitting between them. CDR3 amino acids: CASSFRAEETQYF. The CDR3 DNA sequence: TGTGCCAGCAGCTTCAGGGCAGAAGAGACCCAGTACTTC.

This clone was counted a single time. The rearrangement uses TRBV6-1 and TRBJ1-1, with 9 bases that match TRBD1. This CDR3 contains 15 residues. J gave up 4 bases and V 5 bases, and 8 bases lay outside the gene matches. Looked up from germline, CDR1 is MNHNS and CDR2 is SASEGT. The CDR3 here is CASSRGTGKVTEAFF. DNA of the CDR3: TGTGCCAGCAGTCGAGGGACAGGGAAGGTCACTGAAGCTTTCTTT.

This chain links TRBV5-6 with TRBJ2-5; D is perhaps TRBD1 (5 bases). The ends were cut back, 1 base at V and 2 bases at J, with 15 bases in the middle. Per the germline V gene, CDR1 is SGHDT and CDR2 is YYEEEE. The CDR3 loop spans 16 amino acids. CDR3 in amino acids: CASSLQGAAAQETQYF. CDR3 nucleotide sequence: TGTGCCAGCAGCTTGCAAGGGGCCGCTGCACAAGAGACCCAGTACTTC. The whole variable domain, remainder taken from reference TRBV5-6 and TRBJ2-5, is DAGVTQSPTHLIKTRGQQVTLRCSPKSGHDTVSWYQQALGQGPQFIFQYYEEEERQRGNFPDRFSGHQFPNYSSELNVNALLLGDSALYLCASSLQGAAAQETQYFGPGTRLLVL.

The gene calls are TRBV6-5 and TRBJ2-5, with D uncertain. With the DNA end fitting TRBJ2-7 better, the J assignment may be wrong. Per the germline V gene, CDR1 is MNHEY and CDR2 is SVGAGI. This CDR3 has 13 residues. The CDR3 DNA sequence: TGTGCCAGCAGTTCCTCACAGTCCTACGAGCAGTACTTC. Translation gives CASSSSQSYEQYF.

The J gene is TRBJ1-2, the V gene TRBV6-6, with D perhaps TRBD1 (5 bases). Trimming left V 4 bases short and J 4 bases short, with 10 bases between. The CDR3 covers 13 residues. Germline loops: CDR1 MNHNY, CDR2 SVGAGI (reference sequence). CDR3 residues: CASSSRVAYGYTF. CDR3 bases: TGTGCCAGCAGTTCCAGGGTCGCCTATGGCTACACCTTC.

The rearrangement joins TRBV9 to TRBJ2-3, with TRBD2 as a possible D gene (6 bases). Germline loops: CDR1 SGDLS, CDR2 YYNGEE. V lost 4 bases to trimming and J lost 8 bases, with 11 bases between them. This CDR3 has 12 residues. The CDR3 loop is CASSSSEGTQYF. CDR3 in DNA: TGTGCCAGCAGCTCTAGCGAGGGTACGCAGTATTTT.

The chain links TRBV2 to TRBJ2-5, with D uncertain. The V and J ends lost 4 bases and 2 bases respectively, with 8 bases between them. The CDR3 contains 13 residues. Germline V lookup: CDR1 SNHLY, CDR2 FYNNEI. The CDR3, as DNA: TGTGCCAGCAGTGTTAGGAGACAAGAGACCCAGTACTTC. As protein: CASSVRRQETQYF.

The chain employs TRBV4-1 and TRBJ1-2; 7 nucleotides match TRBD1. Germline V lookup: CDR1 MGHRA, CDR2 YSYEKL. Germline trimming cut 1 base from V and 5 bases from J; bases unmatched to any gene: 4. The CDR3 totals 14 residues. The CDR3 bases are TGCGCCAGCAGCCAAGCCGGGACAGCATATGGCTACACCTTC. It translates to CASSQAGTAYGYTF.